One sample yielded the 5 T cell receptor beta chains listed below, sequenced in a study of cytomegalovirus exposure and HLA in healthy donors. PCR primers comprised 60 Vbeta and 13 Jbeta primers. Produced via immunoSEQ multiplex PCR; TCRdb's table is partial and in-frame only. This sample carries around 120,000 clones, about 73% of them seen once, and the ten largest clones take roughly 5.9%. The sample comprised PBMCs. The receptors come from a middle-aged woman in good health and CMV-seronegative.

This clone was recorded only once. The gene calls are TRBV9 and TRBJ1-1, with 8 bases aligning to TRBD1. V shed 4 bases, J shed 1 base, and the junction held 3 bases outside the gene matches. This CDR3 has 14 residues. Germline V gives CDR1 SGDLS, CDR2 YYNGEE. The CDR3 nucleotides are TGTGCCAGCAGCTTTGGGACAGGGAACACTGAAGCTTTCTTT. Its protein product is CASSFGTGNTEAFF.

V usage is TRBV28 and J usage is TRBJ1-5, with D tentatively TRBD1 (6 bases). CDR1 and CDR2 from the germline V gene are MDHEN and SYDVKM. Deletions cut 5 bases from V and 3 bases from J, with 11 bases between. CDR3 length: 14 amino acids. As DNA, the CDR3 is TGTGCCAGCAGTGGCGGACAGTTCAATCAGCCCCAGCATTTT. Amino acids: CASSGGQFNQPQHF.

The rearrangement uses TRBV6-5 and TRBJ2-2, with a possible D match to TRBD2 (6 bases). The CDR3 length is 14 residues. Trimming removed 8 bases at V and 0 bases at J, with 10 bases between. The germline V gene has CDR1 MNHEY and CDR2 SVGAGI. The CDR3 region has the DNA TGTGCCAGCCGAGGACTACCGAACACCGGGGAGCTGTTTTTT. It translates to CASRGLPNTGELFF.

The rearrangement joins TRBV5-4 to TRBJ2-3, with 9 bases that match TRBD2. There are 17 residues in the CDR3. J lost 2 bases, V lost 3 bases, and 10 bases had no gene match. In germline, CDR1 is SGHNT, CDR2 YYREEE (reference sequence). CDR3 in DNA: TGTGCCAGCAGCTCCTCCGGGACTAGCTGGAACACAGATACGCAGTATTTT. It specifies CASSSSGTSWNTDTQYF.

The V gene is TRBV19, the J gene TRBJ2-2, with TRBD1 as a possible D gene (7 bases). CDR3 size: 14 residues. Trimming removed 3 bases from V and 6 bases from J, with 11 bases in between. CDR1 LNHDA and CDR2 SQIVND come from the germline V gene (reference sequence). The CDR3 DNA sequence: TGTGCCAGTAGTATCCAGGGGGGTCCCGGGGAGCTGTTTTTT. Amino acids: CASSIQGGPGELFF. Using reference TRBV19 and TRBJ2-2 for the parts outside the CDR3, the full variable domain is DGGITQSPKYLFRKEGQNVTLSCEQNLNHDAMYWYRQDPGQGLRLIYYSQIVNDFQKGDIAEGYSVSREKKESFPLTVTSAQKNPTAFYLCASSIQGGPGELFFGEGSRLTVL.